The following is a T cell receptor beta chain sequence with its context. Its target is not known. Via MiXCR, TCRdb re-called the reads, giving one row per CDR3 protein. The sample shows approximately 1,000,000 distinct CDR3 sequences, around a third of them seen only once. This sample is drawn from a study of T cell repertoires in cytomegalovirus infection. Overall study results and limits: It was HLA-C-restricted CMV-specific TCR beta clonotypes that dominated the response ex vivo. Using cumulative public TCR beta family frequency, the authors identified those who carried CMV together with the relevant HLA.

The germline CDR1 and CDR2 sequences are SQVTM and ANQGSEA. With 3 bases removed from V and 4 bases from J, the gap between germline ends came to 12 bases. The CDR3 spans 13 residues. The source material was cultured CD8+ T cells from PBMCs, sampled from culture after CMV antigen stimulation. The genes are TRBV29-1 and TRBJ1-2, with D perhaps TRBD1 (5 bases). This clonotype originated in a human donor in good health (CMV status not recorded). Some clones in this sample may be carry-over from other donors' samples. Here the CDR3 DNA reads TGCAGCGTTGACGGGGGAGCCGGCTATGGCTACACCTTC. The encoded protein is CSVDGGAGYGYTF.